This T cell receptor beta chain is from a study of T cells in women clearing cervical HPV infection. Remarks on this clone: Its cognate antigen is unknown. The read halts 3 residues ahead of the CDR3 end, with the missing end drawn from the germline J gene.

Profiling relied on immunoSEQ multiplex PCR, and the TCRdb table lists in-frame clones only, not all of them. The sample totals 20,000 to 25,000 clones; its top ten clones hold 2.7%. The germline gives CDR1 ENHRY, CDR2 SYGVKD. The CDR3 is 16 residues long. Points from the study as a whole: Associations may precede or follow infection; HPV-specific or memory T cells were not isolated.

This rearrangement joins TRBV10-3 to TRBJ2-3; 8 positions match TRBD2. The TCR comes from a woman between 18 and 70 years old with a cervical HPV16 infection that either progressed to CIN3+ or cleared (not recorded which). Sequenced: blood buffy coat. The CDR3 bases that were read are TGTGCCATCAAGCCCAATAGCGGGGACCACCAAGAGACG. Translation: CAIKPNSGDHQET. The full CDR3 protein reads CAIKPNSGDHQETQYF.